This T cell receptor beta chain was captured in a study of cytomegalovirus exposure and HLA in healthy donors. Concerning this clone itself: What it binds is not known.

Study-wide results and caveats: The classifier reportedly diagnosed cytomegalovirus status with high specificity and sensitivity. The CMV antigen specificity of three CMV-associated chains was confirmed through in vitro analysis.

The protocol was immunoSEQ multiplex PCR, while the TCRdb copy is restricted to in-frame clones and leaves out a portion. The sample lists roughly 56,000 clones, about 94% occurring once. Separation from the roughly 670-subject first cohort characterized the approximately 130-subject validation cohort, to which the donors belonged. This CDR3 has 16 amino acids. From germline, CDR1 is LNHDA and CDR2 SQIVND (reference sequence). J gave up 4 bases and V 6 bases, and 5 bases lay outside the gene matches. V is TRBV19 and J is TRBJ2-5; 16 positions match TRBD2. The sequence was collected from a man aged 18 to 29 in good health and CMV-seronegative. The specimen was PBMCs. The CDR3 bases are TGTGCCAGTAGGACGGGACTAGCGGGAGGGCCAGAGACCCAGTACTTC. Amino acid sequence: CASRTGLAGGPETQYF.